The 5 T cell receptor beta chains below were found in one sample sequenced in a study of regulatory T cells in long-lasting Graves disease. For TCR beta, libraries came from iRepertoire HTBI primers and Arm-PCR of CDR3 regions. TCRdb reprocessed the multiplex PCR reads with MiXCR, giving one entry per CDR3 protein. This table holds 300,000 to 500,000 distinct CDR3 sequences, around 21% found once. Time point: persistent/refractory GD, antithyroid drugs over 5 years with positive TRAb. From PBMCs, RNA was extracted and then used to make the TCR library. The sample consisted of peripheral blood mononuclear cells (PBMCs), taken when the disease was refractory, from a patient treated with antithyroid drugs. These receptors originate from a female donor with Graves disease.

The V gene is TRBV7-9, the J gene TRBJ2-1, with D hard to call. V was clipped by 5 bases and J by 0 bases, with 11 bases between them. The germline gives CDR1 SEHNR, CDR2 FQNEAQ (reference sequence). The CDR3 is made up of 15 amino acids. In nucleotides, the CDR3 is TGTGCCAGCAGCAGGGCGGTTAGCTCCTACAATGAGCAGTTCTTC. Translation: CASSRAVSSYNEQFF.

At least ten counts were recorded for this clonotype. The V and J genes are TRBV28 and TRBJ1-1; D not certain. Germline CDR1 MDHEN, CDR2 SYDVKM. V lost 7 bases and J lost 0, with 12 bases in between. The CDR3 loop spans 14 amino acids. The CDR3 here is CASNTPGLNTEAFF. The CDR3 DNA is TGTGCCAGCAACACCCCTGGGTTGAACACTGAAGCTTTCTTT.

There are many counts of this clonotype. This rearrangement joins TRBV27 to TRBJ1-1; the D is unclear. Germline values: CDR1 MNHEY, CDR2 SMNVEV (reference sequence). V lost 1 base, J lost 4 bases, and 7 bases lay in between. This CDR3 has 13 residues. The chain's CDR3 is CASSLFVGTEAFF. CDR3 nucleotides: TGTGCCAGCAGTTTATTCGTCGGCACTGAAGCTTTCTTT.

With regard to this clonotype: It may be a read error: a sequence one base away is much more abundant. The chain employs TRBV28 and TRBJ2-2, with D maybe TRBD2 (6 bases). The CDR3 runs 13 residues. Germline V gene lookup returns CDR1 MDHEN and CDR2 SYDVKM. The CDR3 here is CASSPYSSGGLFF. The CDR3, as DNA: TGTGCCAGCAGCCCTTATAGCTCCGGGGGGCTGTTTTTT.

This clonotype showed up just a few times. The chain uses TRBV29-1 and TRBJ2-5; D is undetermined. The CDR3 has 11 residues. Trimming pared 5 bases from V and 5 bases from J, leaving 9 bases between. CDR1 and CDR2 (germline): SQVTM, ANQGSEA. For the CDR3, the DNA is TGCAGCGTTTCCATCGGGGAGACCCAGTACTTC. Protein sequence: CSVSIGETQYF.